The source of this T cell receptor (beta chain) is a study of T cell clones after liver transplantation. Looking at the study overall: In this trial, immunosuppression withdrawal was attempted within 2 years of liver transplant. A pre-transplant mixed lymphocyte reaction with TCRbeta sequencing defined graft-donor-reactive clones followed in post-transplant blood. General study results and limits: Low donor cell numbers restricted donor-reactive repertoire measurement in two subjects. Small, mixed patient groups and varying post-transplant times limit these conclusions.

This CDR3 spans 15 amino acids. The germline V and J ends were trimmed by 4 bases and 3 bases, with 15 bases remaining between them. Germline-derived CDR1 and CDR2 are MNHEY and SMNVEV (reference sequence). The count of this clone is one. What it binds is not known. The assay was immunoSEQ multiplex PCR, and TCRdb's table has in-frame clones only and misses some. The repertoire holds tens of thousands of clones, with roughly 80% as singletons. The rearrangement uses TRBV27 and TRBJ1-1; D might be TRBD1 (5 bases). The sequence came from a human patient who received a liver transplant. These T cells may partly come from the graft donor. The input for sequencing was CD4+ T cells from blood, taken roughly 3.5 years after liver transplant. In DNA form, the CDR3 reads TGTGCCAGCAGTTGGGGGTACGATGCCTACACTGAAGCTTTCTTT. The encoded protein is CASSWGYDAYTEAFF.